This T cell receptor beta chain was identified in a study of CD4+ T cells in melanoma. As concerns this clone: Its antigen is not known.

Study-wide results and caveats: A reported correlation linked neoantigen-specific CD4+ T cells to CD8+, macrophage and B cell function.

TCRdb keeps only in-frame clones here, not all; method: immunoSEQ multiplex PCR. The table includes 90,000 to 130,000 clones, roughly 90% detected once. Germline-derived CDR1 and CDR2 are SGHKS and YYEKEE (reference sequence). This CDR3 has 15 residues. Germline trimming cut 3 bases from V and 5 bases from J; bases unmatched to any gene: 10. The chain joins TRBV5-5 to TRBJ2-7; 8 nucleotides line up with TRBD1. Sequencing input: peripheral blood. The TCR was taken from a human donor with melanoma. In nucleotides, the CDR3 is TGTGCCAGCAGCTCACCGGACAGGGCGAGGGACGAGCAGTACTTC. This encodes CASSSPDRARDEQYF.